This T cell receptor beta chain was observed in a study of blood T cell repertoires in COVID-19. Some clones are missing from TCRdb's copy, which holds only in-frame ones; the method was immunoSEQ multiplex PCR. The sample lists 190,000 or so clones, over 80% seen once, with over 1% in the top ten. CDR3 size: 16 residues. After removal of 4 bases from V and 3 bases from J, the junction contained 9 bases not matched to a gene. The germline CDR1 and CDR2 sequences are SGDLS and YYNGEE. The receptor comes from a man aged 25-45 years who had recovered from COVID-19. Sequencing used PBMCs or T cells enriched from blood (not recorded which). The gene calls are TRBV9 and TRBJ2-2; 7 positions match TRBD2. The CDR3 region is CASSPTTSPHTGELFF. The CDR3 bases are TGTGCCAGCAGCCCGACGACTAGCCCTCACACCGGGGAGCTGTTTTTT.